This T cell receptor beta chain was obtained from a study of cytomegalovirus exposure and HLA in healthy donors. Study-level information: When fewer than 500 donors were genotyped, about 81% of them were found to fall in the Caucasian-associated ancestry cluster.

The CDR3 runs to 14 residues. Trimming pared 0 bases from V and 0 bases from J, leaving 5 bases between. On this clone itself: The antigen is not known. Other DNA sequences from this sample encode an identical CDR3 as well.

Vbeta (60) and Jbeta (13) primers were used in the PCR. Profiling relied on immunoSEQ multiplex PCR, and the TCRdb table lists in-frame clones only, not all of them. Among roughly 180,000 clones, just under 85% were seen once, and the ten largest hold under 5%. Study-wide points: Most TCR sequences showed up rarely, but some public TCRs showed up in many donors. A later analysis found common viral pathogens apparently linked to several of the most significant clusters. A later analysis linked a missense DCLRE1C variant to TCR beta V- and J-gene trimming.

The specimen sequenced was PBMCs. The chain joins TRBV23-1 to TRBJ1-1; no clear D. TRBV23-1 is assigned to the ORF class and has an uncertain function. The clonotype was recovered from a girl aged 5-17 years in good health and CMV-seropositive. CDR3 in DNA: TGCGCCAGCAGTCAATCTCAGGTGAACACTGAAGCTTTCTTT. Translation gives CASSQSQVNTEAFF.